Each of the 8 T cell receptor beta chains below was sequenced from the same sample in a study of CD8 T cells in Susac syndrome. An amount of RNA that ranged from 0.5 to 1 ug was reverse transcribed with random hexamers. MiXCR, applied by TCRdb to the immunoSEQ multiplex PCR reads, yields one record per CDR3 protein. The sample has 200,000 to 250,000 distinct CDR3 sequences, more than 85% seen once. Sequenced sample: CD8+ T cells from PBMCs. All receptors derive from a human donor with multiple sclerosis.

The chain combines TRBV12-3 or TRBV12-4 with TRBJ1-5; weak D call: TRBD1 (5 bases). CDR3 size: 16 residues. The V and J ends lost 5 bases and 6 bases respectively, with 20 bases between them. CDR3 DNA sequence: TGTGCCAGCAGTCCTTTTGGGGGGGGACTCGTTCAGCCCCAGCATTTT. It translates to CASSPFGGGLVQPQHF.

This sequence joins TRBV2 and TRBJ2-7; tentatively, D is TRBD1 or TRBD2 (5 bases each). Germline-derived CDR1 and CDR2 are SNHLY and FYNNEI. Trimming cost V 4 bases and J 0 bases, with 10 bases left between them. This CDR3 comprises 14 residues. CDR3 coding DNA: TGTGCCAGCAGTGGTGCAGGGAGCTCCTACGAGCAGTACTTC. Translation: CASSGAGSSYEQYF.

The genes are TRBV5-6 and TRBJ1-1, with D maybe TRBD1 (5 bases). With 4 bases removed from V and 0 bases from J, the gap between germline ends came to 13 bases. Per germline, CDR1 SGHDT and CDR2 YYEEEE. The CDR3 sequence is 15 residues long. In DNA form, the CDR3 reads TGTGCCAGCAGCCCGGGGACCCCCATGAACACTGAAGCTTTCTTT. This gives the protein CASSPGTPMNTEAFF.

This chain uses TRBV9 with TRBJ2-1; 10 nucleotides match TRBD2. CDR1 SGDLS and CDR2 YYNGEE come from the germline V gene. Losses at the gene ends were 3 bases for V and 4 bases for J; bases not matched to a gene: 4. This CDR3 comprises 15 residues. The CDR3 DNA sequence: TGTGCCAGCAGCGCTAGCGGGGGAAGTTACAATGAGCAGTTCTTC. Protein sequence: CASSASGGSYNEQFF. The variable domain in full, completed from reference TRBV9 and TRBJ2-1, reads DSGVTQTPKHLITATGQRVTLRCSPRSGDLSVYWYQQSLDQGLQFLIQYYNGEERAKGNILERFSAQQFPDLHSELNLSSLELGDSALYFCASSASGGSYNEQFFGPGTRLTVL.

The chain carries TRBV11-2 and TRBJ2-2; no clear D gene. CDR3 length equals 16 residues. V was shortened by 6 bases and J by 1 base, with 15 bases between the two germline ends. The germline CDR1 and CDR2 sequences are SGHAT and FQNNGV. The CDR3 coding sequence is TGTGCCAGCAGTTTGGCCAATTGGCAGAACACCGGGGAGCTGTTTTTT. Its protein product is CASSLANWQNTGELFF.

CDR3 sequence (DNA): TGTGCCACCAATGCCTACCAGGGGATAAGGGAGCAGTACTTC. Translated, it gives CATNAYQGIREQYF. This sequence joins TRBV28 and TRBJ2-7; D might be TRBD1 (6 bases). V was cut by 10 bases and J by 7 bases, with 23 bases left in between. The CDR3 has 14 amino acids. CDR1 and CDR2 (germline): MDHEN, SYDVKM.

This chain connects TRBV2 to TRBJ2-2; tentatively, D is TRBD2 (5 bases). With 3 bases removed from V and 4 bases from J, the gap between germline ends came to 12 bases. Per germline, CDR1 SNHLY and CDR2 FYNNEI. CDR3 length equals 15 residues. The CDR3 DNA follows: TGTGCCAGCAGTGACCCTAGACGGGGCACCGGGGAGCTGTTTTTT. Encoded protein: CASSDPRRGTGELFF.

V gene TRBV18 combines with J gene TRBJ2-5, with a tentative D call TRBD2 (6 bases). Between the trimmed V and J ends, which lost 0 bases and 0 bases, there was a span of 11 bases. Germline lookup yields CDR1 KGHSH and CDR2 LQKENI. The CDR3 has 16 amino acids. The CDR3 sequence is CASSPPLAVYQETQYF. As DNA, the CDR3 is TGTGCCAGCTCACCACCGTTAGCGGTGTACCAAGAGACCCAGTACTTC.